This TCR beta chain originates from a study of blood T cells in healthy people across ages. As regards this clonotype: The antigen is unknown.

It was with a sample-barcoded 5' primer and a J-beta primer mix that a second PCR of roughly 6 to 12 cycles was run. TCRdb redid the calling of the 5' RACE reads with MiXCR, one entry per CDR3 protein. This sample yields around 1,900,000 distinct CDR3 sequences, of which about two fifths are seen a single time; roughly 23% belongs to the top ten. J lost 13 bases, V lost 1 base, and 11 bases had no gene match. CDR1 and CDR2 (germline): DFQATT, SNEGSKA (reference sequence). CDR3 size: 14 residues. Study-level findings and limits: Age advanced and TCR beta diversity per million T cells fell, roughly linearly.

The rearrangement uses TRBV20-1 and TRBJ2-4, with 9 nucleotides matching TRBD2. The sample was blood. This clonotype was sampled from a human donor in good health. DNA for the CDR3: TGCAGTGCTAGAGCAGCGGGGGGCACGGATGAGCAGTACTTC. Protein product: CSARAAGGTDEQYF.